The entry that follows covers one T cell receptor (beta chain) sequence. These data belong to a study of blood T cell repertoires in COVID-19. About the study: COVID-19 samples, acute and convalescent, were from the United States, Italy and Spain.

Germline CDR1 is MRHNA and CDR2 is SNTAGT. V was pared by 0 bases and J by 6 bases, with 12 bases between. The CDR3 runs 15 residues. Using immunoSEQ multiplex PCR, the repertoire was profiled, and TCRdb retains in-frame clones only, with some absent. The profile shows around 230,000 clones, around 82% of them singletons. The source is a woman aged 40 to 50 with active or convalescent COVID-19. Sequencing was carried out using peripheral blood. The chain has TRBV6-4 and TRBJ2-1, with D maybe TRBD2 (6 bases). The chain's CDR3 is CASSDSGGKANEQFF. For the CDR3, the DNA is TGTGCCAGCAGTGACTCGGGCGGGAAGGCCAATGAGCAGTTCTTC.